This TCR beta chain originates from a study of blood T cells in healthy people across ages. Overall study findings and caveats: Per million T cells, TCR beta diversity dropped about linearly as age rose.

Healthy Caucasian individuals from Russia aged roughly 6 to 95 served as donors. Looked up from germline, CDR1 is MGHRA and CDR2 is YSYEKL. The ends lost 0 bases at V and 3 bases at J; junction bases unmatched: 2. The CDR3 runs 14 residues. Turning to this clonotype: The antigen is not known.

The authors ran a second PCR of about 6 to 12 cycles using a sample-barcoded 5' primer and a J-beta primer mix. Using its own MiXCR run on the 5' RACE reads, TCRdb lists one record per CDR3 protein. The sample shows roughly 800,000 distinct CDR3 sequences, about 25% of them seen only once. These same data were also listed under a study on T cells of mothers and their children. This second report adds: In the second PCR, M1S primer introduced barcodes and 2-4 random bases. There were over 9.5 million TCR beta CDR3 reads from each mother and about 3 million from each child.

V is TRBV4-1 and J is TRBJ2-7; TRBD2 aligns across 7 bases. Sequencing used blood. This TCR was recovered from a boy younger than 18 in good health. In DNA, the CDR3 is TGCGCCAGCAGCCAAGAGGGGGGGTTCTACGAGCAGTACTTC. Translation gives CASSQEGGFYEQYF.